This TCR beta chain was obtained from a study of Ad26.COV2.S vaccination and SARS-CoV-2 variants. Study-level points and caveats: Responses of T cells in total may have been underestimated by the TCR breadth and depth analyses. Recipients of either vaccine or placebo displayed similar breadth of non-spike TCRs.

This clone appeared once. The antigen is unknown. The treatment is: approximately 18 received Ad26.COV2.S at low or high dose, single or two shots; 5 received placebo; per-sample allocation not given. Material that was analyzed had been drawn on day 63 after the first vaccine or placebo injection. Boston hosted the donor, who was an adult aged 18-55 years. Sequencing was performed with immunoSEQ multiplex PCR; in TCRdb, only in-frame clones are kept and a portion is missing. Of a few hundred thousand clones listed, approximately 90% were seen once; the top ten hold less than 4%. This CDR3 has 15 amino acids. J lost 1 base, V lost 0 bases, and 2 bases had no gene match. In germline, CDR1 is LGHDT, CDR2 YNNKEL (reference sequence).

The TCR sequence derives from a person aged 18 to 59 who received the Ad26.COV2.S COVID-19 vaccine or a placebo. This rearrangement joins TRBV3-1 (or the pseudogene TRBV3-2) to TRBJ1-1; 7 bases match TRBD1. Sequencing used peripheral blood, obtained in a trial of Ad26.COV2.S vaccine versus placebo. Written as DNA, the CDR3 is TGTGCCAGCAGCCAAGAGGCAGGGGGGAACACTGAAGCTTTCTTT. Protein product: CASSQEAGGNTEAFF.